Reported below is one T cell receptor (beta chain). The antigen is not known. Germline-derived CDR1 and CDR2 are SGHTA and FQGTGA. V lost 4 bases and J lost 9; bases outside the gene matches: 9. This CDR3 spans 16 amino acids. These data are taken from a study of blood T cells in healthy people across ages. Study-wide background: Roughly one uniquely barcoded beta molecule per two T cells was captured. Study-level points and caveats: When one million T cells were used, diversity estimates were thought to be underestimates.

Each donor had approximately 10 milliliters of peripheral blood drawn. The use of a sample-barcoded 5' primer and a J-beta primer mix characterized a second PCR of roughly 7 to 11 cycles. Through a template-switch adaptor with 12 random nucleotides, each cDNA molecule received a tag. TCRdb re-called the 5' RACE reads with MiXCR, one entry per CDR3 protein. The table includes more than 700,000 distinct CDR3 sequences, about 55% detected once. Sequencing was done on a sample of blood. The sequence was collected from a man older than 75 in good health. The chain recombines TRBV7-3 with TRBJ2-1; 13 positions agree with TRBD2. Here the CDR3 reads CASSSPGLAGASEQFF. Here the CDR3 DNA reads TGTGCCAGCAGCTCCCCCGGACTAGCGGGAGCTAGTGAGCAGTTCTTC.